A single TCR beta chain is shown here with its context. No antigen is known for it. These data are taken from a study of T-cell memory formation after mild COVID-19. For the study at large: Most TCR clusters belonged to a single donor. General study results and limits: Pre-infection memory carried some responding clones, suggesting that cross-reactive memory joined. Most CD4+ clones that shrank were in CM and EM, while CD8+ ones turned up in EMRA.

There are 14 residues in the CDR3. Trimming removed 4 bases from V and 7 bases from J, with 17 bases in between. Germline loops: CDR1 SGHNT, CDR2 YYREEE (reference sequence). Using constant-segment primers, 5'RACE produced TCR alpha and TCR beta cDNA libraries carrying sample barcodes and UMIs. TCRdb called the 5' RACE reads again in MiXCR, with one record for every CDR3 protein. The repertoire holds 150,000 to 200,000 distinct CDR3 sequences, with approximately 10% as singletons. This rearrangement joins TRBV5-4 to TRBJ1-2, with unresolved D. The TCR comes from a man in his late teens or twenties who had mild COVID-19 (a few samples of this study predate the infection). Cell type and time point are not known. The sample was PBMCs or a T cell subset sorted from them (not recorded which). This chain's CDR3 is CASSGAGDPGGYTF. CDR3 DNA: TGTGCCAGCAGCGGAGCGGGTGATCCGGGTGGCTACACCTTC.